This T cell receptor (beta chain) was sequenced for a study of T cells in Graves' hyperthyroidism and ophthalmopathy (dated by TCRdb to the late 2010s). A note on the overall study: Peripheral blood samples were taken at the time of initial diagnosis, prior to any treatment. TCR V-J signatures able to tell the groups apart were searched for in a discovery cohort of more than 90 patients, of whom under 45 had Graves' ophthalmopathy and around 58 had stable Graves' hyperthyroidism. Prospective prediction of ophthalmopathy was tested in an independent validation cohort of 18 to 20 hyperthyroidism patients and 15 to 17 patients who later progressed to ophthalmopathy. The 100 discovery patients were divided at random into training and test sets in a 7:3 ratio. In addition, the study compared T-cell repertoires in thyroid tissue and in blood from several Graves' hyperthyroidism patients. After blood sampling, hyperthyroidism patients were treated with methimazole at a starting dose of 30 mg daily, and ophthalmopathy patients were treated with high-dose intravenous methylprednisolone. The paper describes TCR Vbeta CDR3 sequencing of 120 to 150 peripheral blood samples, made up of 43 ophthalmopathy patients, around 78 hyperthyroidism patients and about 17 progressor patients. The study at large found these results: Most expanded thyroid clonotypes (frequency above 0.001) were also detected in blood, a finding suggesting that blood repertoires may reflect thyroid immune responses. Sample size was not statistically predetermined, and investigators were not blinded to group allocation. In validation, the model predicted progression to ophthalmopathy with 55% to 71% sensitivity and approximately 74% specificity, a median of around 6.6 months before onset. Ophthalmopathy was separated from stable hyperthyroidism by a 13 V-J signature model, with 85% to 90% sensitivity and approximately 81% specificity obtained in cross-validation and 80%/75% obtained in testing.

In its sample, this clonotype was seen many times. Its cognate antigen has yet to be identified. No much larger clone is present one base from it, and per-base qualities are unavailable. Amplification of TCR beta CDR3 regions was carried out from RNA transcripts. The first round of RT-PCR for the TCR CDR3 was performed with the HTBI primer set and the Qiagen OneStep RT-PCR kit. A second multiplex PCR round built the libraries, followed by size selection and purification. Paired-end sequencing of the libraries was performed with 100 bp reads on an Illumina HiSeq2000. From the authors' description of their analysis: SOAPnuke was used to process the raw data, removing reads that contained adapters or uncalled bases, had a mean Phred below 15, or lacked an exact match to the constant primer or identifier. High-quality paired reads were merged using COPE v1.2.5, and each unique nucleotide sequence was defined as a clonotype. MiTCR v1.1 was used to align the clonotypes against IMGT TRBV, TRBD and TRBJ reference segments. The analysis was restricted to V-J combinations with a frequency above 0.0001, which together covered approximately 99% of the repertoires. The TCS score was defined as the ratio of F50 (clonal expansion) to E x V (chaos), calculated using BLOSUM62-based TCRdist between CDR3 peptides within each V-J. Welch's t-statistics and random forest reduced just over 500 V-J features to 13, which were used in a naive Bayes classifier (R e1071). TCRdb trimmed the raw reads at Q25, called clones with MiXCR and kept productive beta chains. Entries that share a CDR3 protein sequence are merged under the most common genes and DNA. The V and J calls come from TCRdb's annotation, not from the publication. Counted in this sample were 650,000 to 700,000 distinct CDR3 sequences; 17% of them appeared once. The leading ten clones occupy 15% to 17% of the sample.

V is pruned by 4 bases and J by 8 bases, leaving 5 bases of the junction without a gene match. CDR1 MNHEY and CDR2 SMNVEV are derived from the germline V gene (reference sequence). The CDR3 contains 13 residues, cysteine and phenylalanine counted. Of all the DNA, just the CDR3 is kept, 39 bases in frame from base 1. Stable Graves' hyperthyroidism was defined as the absence of progression to ophthalmopathy over 18 months of follow-up. Hyperthyroidism patients were newly diagnosed, with disease duration under 2 months, and aged 18 to 65 years. The study excluded patients with uncontrolled infections, other autoimmune diseases, pregnancy or lactation. Clinical symptoms, serum thyroxine and TRAb, thyroid ultrasound, and orbital computed tomography formed the basis for the diagnoses. PBMCs were separated from 7.5 to 10 ml of fresh peripheral blood using Ficoll-Paque density gradient centrifugation. Total RNA was extracted with Trizol reagent, and quality was checked on an Agilent 2100 Bioanalyzer.

This receptor chain uses TRBV27 and TRBJ2-1; the junction holds 7 bases that match TRBD1. This receptor was taken from a man aged 50 to 59 with Graves' hyperthyroidism. Sequenced: blood. The base sequence is TGTGCCAGCAGTTCTCGAAGGGGGCATGAGCAGTTCTTC. Translated, this is CASSSRRGHEQFF.